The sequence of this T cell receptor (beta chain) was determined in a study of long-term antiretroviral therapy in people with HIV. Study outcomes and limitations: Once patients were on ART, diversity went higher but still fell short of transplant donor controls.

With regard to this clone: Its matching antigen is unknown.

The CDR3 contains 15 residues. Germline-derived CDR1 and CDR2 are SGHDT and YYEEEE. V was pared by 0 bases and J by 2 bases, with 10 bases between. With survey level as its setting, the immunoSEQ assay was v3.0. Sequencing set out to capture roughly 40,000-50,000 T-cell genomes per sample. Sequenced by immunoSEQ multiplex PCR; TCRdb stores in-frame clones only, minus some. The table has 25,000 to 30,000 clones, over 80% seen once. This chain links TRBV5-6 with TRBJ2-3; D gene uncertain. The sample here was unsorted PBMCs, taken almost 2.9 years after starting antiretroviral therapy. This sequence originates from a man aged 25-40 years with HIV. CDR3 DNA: TGTGCCAGCAGCTTGGCGTGGCCAAACACAGATACGCAGTATTTT. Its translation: CASSLAWPNTDTQYF.